This TCR beta chain emerged from a study of radiotherapy plus CTLA-4 blockade in lung cancer. CDR3 length: 12 amino acids. Germline V lookup: CDR1 SGHDT, CDR2 YYEEEE. Trimming took 0 bases from V and 6 from J, leaving 6 bases between them. Assay: immunoSEQ multiplex PCR; the TCRdb copy retains only in-frame clones and omits some. The table lists roughly 44,000 clones, around nine tenths of them singletons. Sequencing used peripheral blood, obtained from a patient treated with radiotherapy plus ipilimumab. This clonotype was sampled from a human donor with non-small cell lung cancer whose response to radiotherapy plus ipilimumab could not be evaluated. The chain employs TRBV5-6 and TRBJ1-2; D may be TRBD1 (6 bases). CDR3: CASSLDRDGYTF. The CDR3 bases are TGTGCCAGCAGCTTGGACAGGGATGGCTACACCTTC. The full variable domain, completed using reference TRBV5-6 and TRBJ1-2, is DAGVTQSPTHLIKTRGQQVTLRCSPKSGHDTVSWYQQALGQGPQFIFQYYEEEERQRGNFPDRFSGHQFPNYSSELNVNALLLGDSALYLCASSLDRDGYTFGSGTRLTVV.